The entry below gives a single T cell receptor beta chain sequence along with its context. These data are taken from a study of blood T cell repertoires in COVID-19. Study background: Sources were T cells, B-cell-depleted T cells, or PBMCs; the material itself was cDNA or gDNA.

Participants spanned ages about 18 to 95 years and resided in roughly 22 US areas. Study processing details: Scientists estimated how many nucleated cells there were by amplifying reference gene primers. Produced via immunoSEQ multiplex PCR; TCRdb's table is partial and in-frame only. That table gives V, J and clone size, and the DNA gave D and trimming. The sample carries some 300,000 clones, roughly 86% recorded once. The CDR3 has 11 amino acids. V gave up 10 bases and J gave up 7 bases; unmatched junction bases: 4. Looked up from germline, CDR1 is MNHEY and CDR2 is SMNVEV (reference sequence). This receptor was identified in a young woman who had recovered from COVID-19. The sequenced sample was PBMCs or T cells enriched from blood (not recorded which). The chain recombines TRBV27 with TRBJ1-2; 9 bases line up with TRBD1. The CDR3 spells CATIQGAGYTF. The CDR3 nucleotides read TGTGCCACCATACAGGGGGCTGGCTACACCTTC.